These 16 T cell receptor beta chains were all obtained from the same sample, sequenced in a study of shared clonotypes between healthy human individuals. TCRdb keeps only in-frame clones here, not all; method: immunoSEQ multiplex PCR. This repertoire shows about 1.4 million clones, 96% found once; its top ten account for 1% to 1.5%. The sample taken for sequencing was naive CD4+ T cells sorted from blood. The subset here: CD45RA+ positively selected. Receptors originate from a man aged 30 to 45 in good health.

The V gene is TRBV18, the J gene TRBJ2-1; 11 bases are shared with TRBD2. This CDR3 region has 18 residues. Germline V lookup: CDR1 KGHSH, CDR2 LQKENI. Unmatched junction bases numbered 15, after V lost 4 bases and J lost 7 bases. CDR3 in DNA: TGTGCCAGCTCACTAACAACTCCGACTAGCGGGGAGCTAAATGAGCAGTTCTTC. Translation gives CASSLTTPTSGELNEQFF.

This rearrangement joins TRBV2 to TRBJ2-1, with D maybe TRBD1 (5 bases). Trimming took off 4 bases at V and 5 bases at J, with 12 bases between the two ends. CDR1 is SNHLY and CDR2 is FYNNEI in the germline V gene. The CDR3 consists of 14 residues. DNA for the CDR3: TGTGCCAGCAGTGTAAGGGGCTTAAACAATGAGCAGTTCTTC. Protein: CASSVRGLNNEQFF.

Here the CDR3 reads CAAFDRGLGEQYF. The CDR3 DNA is TGTGCCGCCTTCGACAGGGGGCTAGGGGAGCAGTACTTC. This chain uses TRBV6-6 with TRBJ2-7, with 10 bases matching TRBD1. The V gene end was trimmed by 11 bases and the J gene end by 7 bases; junction bases not matched to a gene: 11. Germline-derived CDR1 and CDR2 are MNHNY and SVGAGI (reference sequence). The CDR3 extends over 13 amino acids.

The genes are TRBV6-1 and TRBJ1-4; D gene unclear. Germline V gives CDR1 MNHNS, CDR2 SASEGT. The CDR3 runs 14 residues. Trimming shortened V by 1 base and J by 5 bases, and 8 bases separated the two germline ends. CDR3 DNA: TGTGCCAGCAGTGAAGGGTCCCAGAATGAAAAACTGTTTTTT. Translation gives CASSEGSQNEKLFF.

The chain carries TRBV29-1 and TRBJ2-2; weak D call: TRBD2 (6 bases). The CDR3 totals 13 residues. V lost 5 bases, J lost 5 bases, and 12 bases lay in between. The germline V gene encodes CDR1 SQVTM and CDR2 ANQGSEA. The CDR3 coding sequence is TGCAGCGTTCTGACTAGACAGACCGGGGAGCTGTTTTTT. As protein: CSVLTRQTGELFF.

In this sample, this clone turned up once. The chain couples TRBV19 to TRBJ1-5; D perhaps matches TRBD1 (6 bases). The germline V gene has CDR1 LNHDA and CDR2 SQIVND (reference sequence). The CDR3 is 14 amino acids. Trimming cost V 0 bases and J 4 bases, with 7 bases left between them. The CDR3 DNA reads as TGTGCCAGTAGTATAGAGACAGGTAATCAGCCCCAGCATTTT. Amino acids: CASSIETGNQPQHF.

The chain uses TRBV9 and TRBJ2-1; 10 bases fit TRBD2. The V gene end was trimmed by 4 bases and the J gene end by 4 bases; junction bases not matched to a gene: 11. This CDR3 spans 17 amino acids. Germline lookup yields CDR1 SGDLS and CDR2 YYNGEE. The CDR3 sequence: CASSPRTGTSVYNEQFF. DNA for the CDR3: TGTGCCAGCAGCCCCCGAACCGGGACTAGCGTGTACAATGAGCAGTTCTTC. Full variable domain (outside the CDR3, taken from reference TRBV9 and TRBJ2-1): DSGVTQTPKHLITATGQRVTLRCSPRSGDLSVYWYQQSLDQGLQFLIQYYNGEERAKGNILERFSAQQFPDLHSELNLSSLELGDSALYFCASSPRTGTSVYNEQFFGPGTRLTVL.

The chain recombines TRBV5-5 with TRBJ1-1; 7 positions agree with TRBD1. V shed 8 bases, J shed 1 base, and the junction held 5 bases outside the gene matches. Germline CDR1 and CDR2: SGHKS and YYEKEE (reference sequence). The CDR3 is 13 amino acids. CDR3 sequence: CASNRQGNTEAFF. The CDR3 nucleotides are TGTGCCAGTAATAGACAGGGGAACACTGAAGCTTTCTTT.

This chain uses TRBV19 with TRBJ1-5; the match to TRBD1 covers 8 bases. CDR3 length: 14 residues. Trimming cost V 8 bases and J 2 bases; bases outside gene matches: 5. CDR1 is LNHDA, CDR2 SQIVND, per germline (reference sequence). The CDR3 DNA is TGTGCCAGTGGACAGGGAGTAGGCAATCAGCCCCAGCATTTT. Protein: CASGQGVGNQPQHF. Filled out from reference TRBV19 and TRBJ1-5, the complete variable domain reads DGGITQSPKYLFRKEGQNVTLSCEQNLNHDAMYWYRQDPGQGLRLIYYSQIVNDFQKGDIAEGYSVSREKKESFPLTVTSAQKNPTAFYLCASGQGVGNQPQHFGDGTRLSIL.

The V and J genes are TRBV15 and TRBJ2-7; 12 bases align to TRBD2. The CDR3 has 15 residues. The J segment lost 4 bases and the V segment lost 2 bases, leaving 3 bases of the junction unmatched. CDR1 LNHNV and CDR2 YYDKDF come from the germline V gene (reference sequence). The CDR3 DNA reads as TGTGCCACCAGCAGATCGACTAGCGGGAGTTACGAGCAGTACTTC. This sequence encodes CATSRSTSGSYEQYF.

V is TRBV10-3 and J is TRBJ2-3; D call uncertain. The CDR3 totals 14 residues. Trimming cost V 5 bases and J 0 bases, with 9 bases left between them. CDR1 is ENHRY, CDR2 SYGVKD, per germline. CDR3 nucleotides: TGTGCCATCAGTCCGAGCTCTAGCACAGATACGCAGTATTTT. It codes for CAISPSSSTDTQYF.

The rearrangement joins TRBV5-4 to TRBJ1-4, with 8 nucleotides matching TRBD1. Losses at the gene ends were 5 bases for V and 0 bases for J; bases not matched to a gene: 18. The length of the CDR3 is 20 residues. From germline, CDR1 is SGHNT and CDR2 YYREEE (reference sequence). CDR3 DNA: TGTGCCAGCAGTTTCGGGACCGGGACAGGATGGGTTTCAACTAATGAAAAACTGTTTTTT. It encodes CASSFGTGTGWVSTNEKLFF.

The rearrangement links TRBV7-2 to TRBJ2-5; D might be TRBD1 or TRBD2, each matching 5 bases. Germline V gene lookup returns CDR1 SGHTA and CDR2 FQGNSA. The CDR3 has 16 residues. V lost 3 bases, J lost 5 bases, and 19 bases lay in between. CDR3 residues: CASSLDGSGWGETQYF. Written as DNA, the CDR3 is TGTGCCAGCAGCTTGGATGGTTCGGGTTGGGGGGAGACCCAGTACTTC.

The chain is built from TRBV11-2 and TRBJ2-3; D possibly matches TRBD1 or TRBD2 (5 bases each). V was trimmed by 5 bases and J by 7 bases, leaving 22 bases between them. The CDR3 is 16 residues long. Germline CDR1 and CDR2: SGHAT and FQNNGV. In DNA form, the CDR3 reads TGTGCCAGCAGCCTTACGGGGCTAGCAGGGACGAATACGCAGTATTTT. Translated: CASSLTGLAGTNTQYF.

The rearrangement joins TRBV10-1 to TRBJ2-3; D uncertain. V shed 0 bases and J shed 0 bases, with 10 bases lying between them. The CDR3 spans 16 residues. Germline CDR1 is WNHNN and CDR2 is SYGVQD (reference sequence). The CDR3 bases are TGCGCCAGCAGTGAGTCCCTCCGGGCTAGCACAGATACGCAGTATTTT. Its protein product is CASSESLRASTDTQYF.

This chain connects TRBV5-4 to TRBJ2-7; TRBD2 matches 10 bases. Germline values: CDR1 SGHNT, CDR2 YYREEE (reference sequence). The CDR3 is made up of 15 amino acids. V trimming: 4 bases; J trimming: 1 base; junction bases outside the gene matches: 5. The CDR3 loop is CASSLGLAPSYEQYF. CDR3 nucleotides: TGTGCCAGCAGCCTGGGACTAGCGCCTTCCTACGAGCAGTACTTC.